The entry below describes one T cell receptor (beta chain). The data belong to a study of CD8+CD57+ T cells in acquired aplastic anemia. Patients picked for sequencing had shown CD8+CD57+ cell expansion detected by flow cytometry. Genomic DNA, the template, was used for profiling of the TCR beta VDJ and CDR3. One entry per CDR3 protein, called by TCRdb with MiXCR from the reads. In the table there are about 150,000 distinct CDR3 sequences, roughly half of which are singletons. The source material was sorted CD4+, CD8+, or CD8+CD57+ T cells (not recorded which) from PBMCs. The TCR comes from a human donor with aplastic anemia.

CDR3 DNA: TGTGCCAGCAGTGTCTTTTCAGGGTTGGAGAATGAGCAGTTCTTC. Translation: CASSVFSGLENEQFF. J is TRBJ2-1 and V is TRBV2, with D maybe TRBD1 (5 bases). Germline assignment: CDR1 SNHLY and CDR2 FYNNEI. V lost 4 bases and J lost 7, with 17 bases in between. The CDR3 consists of 15 residues.